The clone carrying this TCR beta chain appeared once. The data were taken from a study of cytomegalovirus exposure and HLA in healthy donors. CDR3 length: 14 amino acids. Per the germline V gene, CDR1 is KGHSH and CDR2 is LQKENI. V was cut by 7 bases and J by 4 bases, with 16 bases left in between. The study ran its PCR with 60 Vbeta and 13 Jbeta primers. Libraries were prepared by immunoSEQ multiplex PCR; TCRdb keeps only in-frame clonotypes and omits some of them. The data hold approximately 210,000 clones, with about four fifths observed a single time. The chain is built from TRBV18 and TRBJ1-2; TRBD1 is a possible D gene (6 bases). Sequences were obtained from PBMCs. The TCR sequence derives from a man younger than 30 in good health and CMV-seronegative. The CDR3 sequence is CASLGSRGSYGYTF. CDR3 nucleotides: TGTGCCAGCTTAGGCAGCAGGGGCTCCTATGGCTACACCTTC. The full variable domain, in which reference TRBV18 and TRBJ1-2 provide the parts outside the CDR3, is NAGVMQNPRHLVRRRGQEARLRCSPMKGHSHVYWYRQLPEEGLKFMVYLQKENIIDESGMPKERFSAEFPKEGPSILRIQQVVRGDSAAYFCASLGSRGSYGYTFGSGTRLTVV.